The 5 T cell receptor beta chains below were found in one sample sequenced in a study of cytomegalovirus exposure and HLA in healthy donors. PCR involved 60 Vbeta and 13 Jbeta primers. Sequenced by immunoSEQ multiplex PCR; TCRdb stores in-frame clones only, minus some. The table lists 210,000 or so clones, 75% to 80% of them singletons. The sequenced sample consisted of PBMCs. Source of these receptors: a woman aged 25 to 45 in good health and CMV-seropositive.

The CDR3 nucleotides read TGTGCCAGCAGCCAAGATAGCCCCGACACCGGGGAGCTGTTTTTT. Its protein is CASSQDSPDTGELFF. The V call is TRBV4-2, the J call TRBJ2-2; D ambiguous. The ends were cut back, 0 bases at V and 3 bases at J, with 8 bases in the middle. The CDR3 is made up of 15 amino acids. The V gene's germline CDR1 is LGHNA and CDR2 YNFKEQ.

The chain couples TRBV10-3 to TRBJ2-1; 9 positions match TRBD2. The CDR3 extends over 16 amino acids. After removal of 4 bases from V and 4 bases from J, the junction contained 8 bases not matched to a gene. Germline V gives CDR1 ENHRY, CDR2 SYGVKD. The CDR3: CAISGGAGGVYNEQFF. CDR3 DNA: TGTGCCATCAGTGGAGGAGCGGGAGGCGTTTACAATGAGCAGTTCTTC.

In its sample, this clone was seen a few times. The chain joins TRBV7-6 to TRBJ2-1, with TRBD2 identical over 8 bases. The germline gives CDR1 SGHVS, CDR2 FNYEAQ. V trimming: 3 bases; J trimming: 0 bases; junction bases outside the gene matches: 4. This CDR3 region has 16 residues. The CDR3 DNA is TGTGCCAGCAGCTTTAGCGGGGCTCTCTCCTACAATGAGCAGTTCTTC. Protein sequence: CASSFSGALSYNEQFF. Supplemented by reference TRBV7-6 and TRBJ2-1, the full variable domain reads GAGVSQSPRYKVTKRGQDVALRCDPISGHVSLYWYRQALGQGPEFLTYFNYEAQQDKSGLPNDRFSAERPEGSISTLTIQRTEQRDSAMYRCASSFSGALSYNEQFFGPGTRLTVL.

CDR3 DNA: TGCGCCAGCAGCTTGGGGGACAGGGGGCTCACCGGGGAGCTGTTTTTT. Translating it yields CASSLGDRGLTGELFF. This rearrangement joins TRBV5-1 to TRBJ2-2; 12 bases align to TRBD1. CDR1 is SGHRS and CDR2 is YFSETQ in the germline V gene. CDR3 length equals 16 residues. The V segment lost 0 bases and the J segment 4 bases; nucleotides outside the gene matches: 1.

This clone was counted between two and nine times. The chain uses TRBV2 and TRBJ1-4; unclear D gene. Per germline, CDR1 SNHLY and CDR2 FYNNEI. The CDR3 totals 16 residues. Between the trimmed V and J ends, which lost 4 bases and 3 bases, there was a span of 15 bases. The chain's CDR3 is CASSAGLGGANEKLFF. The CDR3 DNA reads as TGTGCCAGCAGTGCGGGCCTAGGAGGAGCTAATGAAAAACTGTTTTTT.